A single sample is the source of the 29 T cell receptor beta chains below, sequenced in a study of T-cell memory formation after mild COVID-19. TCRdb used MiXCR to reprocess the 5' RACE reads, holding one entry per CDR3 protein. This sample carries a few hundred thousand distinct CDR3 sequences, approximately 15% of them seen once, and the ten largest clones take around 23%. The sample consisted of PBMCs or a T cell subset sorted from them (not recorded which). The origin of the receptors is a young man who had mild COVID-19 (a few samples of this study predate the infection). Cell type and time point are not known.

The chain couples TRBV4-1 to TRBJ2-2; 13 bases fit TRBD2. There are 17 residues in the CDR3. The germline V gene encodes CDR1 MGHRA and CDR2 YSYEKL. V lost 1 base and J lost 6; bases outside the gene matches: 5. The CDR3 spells CASSQGGLAGLSGELFF. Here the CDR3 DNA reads TGCGCCAGCAGCCAAGGGGGACTAGCGGGATTATCCGGGGAGCTGTTTTTT.

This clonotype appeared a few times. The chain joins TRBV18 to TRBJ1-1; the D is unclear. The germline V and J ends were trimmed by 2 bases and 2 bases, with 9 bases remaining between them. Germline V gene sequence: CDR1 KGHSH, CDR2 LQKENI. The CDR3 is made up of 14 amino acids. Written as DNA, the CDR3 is TGTGCCAGCTCACCAGTTCCGGTCAACACTGAAGCTTTCTTT. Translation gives CASSPVPVNTEAFF.

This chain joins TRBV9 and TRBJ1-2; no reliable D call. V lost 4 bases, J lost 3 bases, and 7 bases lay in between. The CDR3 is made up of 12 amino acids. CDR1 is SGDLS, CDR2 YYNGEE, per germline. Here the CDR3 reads CASSPSHYGYTF. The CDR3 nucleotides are TGTGCCAGCAGCCCTAGCCACTATGGCTACACCTTC.

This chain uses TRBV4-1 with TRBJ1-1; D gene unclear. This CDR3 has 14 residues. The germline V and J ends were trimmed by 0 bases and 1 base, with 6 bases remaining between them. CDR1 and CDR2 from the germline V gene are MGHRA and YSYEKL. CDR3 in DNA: TGCGCCAGCAGCCAAGATAGGGCGAACACTGAAGCTTTCTTT. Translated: CASSQDRANTEAFF.

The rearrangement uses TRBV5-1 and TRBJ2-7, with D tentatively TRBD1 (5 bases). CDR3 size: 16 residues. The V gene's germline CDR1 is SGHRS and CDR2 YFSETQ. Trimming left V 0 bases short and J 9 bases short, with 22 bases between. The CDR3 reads CASSLVGAPGLVSQYF. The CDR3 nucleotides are TGCGCCAGCAGCTTGGTTGGGGCCCCGGGCCTCGTTTCGCAGTACTTC. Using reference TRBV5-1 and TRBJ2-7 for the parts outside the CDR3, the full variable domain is KAGVTQTPRYLIKTRGQQVTLSCSPISGHRSVSWYQQTPGQGLQFLFEYFSETQRNKGNFPGRFSGRQFSNSRSEMNVSTLELGDSALYLCASSLVGAPGLVSQYFGPGTRLTVT.

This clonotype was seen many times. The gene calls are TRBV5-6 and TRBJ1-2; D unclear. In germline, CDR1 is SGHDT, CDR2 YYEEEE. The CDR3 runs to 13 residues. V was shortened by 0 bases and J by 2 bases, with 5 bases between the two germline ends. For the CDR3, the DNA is TGTGCCAGCAGCTTGGCCGCGAACTATGGCTACACCTTC. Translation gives CASSLAANYGYTF.

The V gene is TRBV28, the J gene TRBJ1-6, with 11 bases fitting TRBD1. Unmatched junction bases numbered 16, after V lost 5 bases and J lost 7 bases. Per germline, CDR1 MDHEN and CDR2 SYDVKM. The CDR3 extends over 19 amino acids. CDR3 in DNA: TGTGCCAGCAGTGACTTTGGGGGACAGGGGGTTATTAGAAATTCACCCCTCCACTTT. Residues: CASSDFGGQGVIRNSPLHF.

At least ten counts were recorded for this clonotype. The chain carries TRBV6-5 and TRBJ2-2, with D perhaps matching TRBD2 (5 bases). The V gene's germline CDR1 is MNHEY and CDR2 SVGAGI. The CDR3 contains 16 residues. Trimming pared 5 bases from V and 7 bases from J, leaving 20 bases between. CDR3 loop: CASSNPGPAGNGELFF. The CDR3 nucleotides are TGTGCCAGCAGTAATCCGGGTCCGGCCGGGAACGGGGAGCTGTTTTTT.

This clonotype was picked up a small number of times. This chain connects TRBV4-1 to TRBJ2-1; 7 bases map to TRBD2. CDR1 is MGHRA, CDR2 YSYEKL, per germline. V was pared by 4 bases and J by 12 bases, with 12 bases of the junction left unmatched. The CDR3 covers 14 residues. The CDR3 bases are TGCGCCAGCAGCCCACTGAACGCGGGGGATGGGCAGTTCTTC. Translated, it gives CASSPLNAGDGQFF.

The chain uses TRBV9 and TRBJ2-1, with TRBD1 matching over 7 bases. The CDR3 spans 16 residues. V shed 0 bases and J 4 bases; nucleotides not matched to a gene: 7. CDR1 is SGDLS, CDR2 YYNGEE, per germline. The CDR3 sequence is CASSVATTGVYNEQFF. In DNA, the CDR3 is TGTGCCAGCAGCGTAGCTACCACAGGGGTATACAATGAGCAGTTCTTC.

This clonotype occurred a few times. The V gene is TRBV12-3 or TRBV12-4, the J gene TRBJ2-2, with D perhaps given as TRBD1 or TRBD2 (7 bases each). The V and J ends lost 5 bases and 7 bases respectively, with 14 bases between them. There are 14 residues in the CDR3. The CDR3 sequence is CASSPRGGNGELFF. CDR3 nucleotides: TGTGCCAGCAGTCCCAGGGGGGGAAACGGGGAGCTGTTTTTT.

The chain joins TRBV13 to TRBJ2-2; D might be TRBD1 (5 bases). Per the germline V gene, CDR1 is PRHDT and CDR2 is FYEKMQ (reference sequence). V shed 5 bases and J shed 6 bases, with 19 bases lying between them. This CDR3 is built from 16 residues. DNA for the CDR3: TGTGCCAGCAGCCTAGATTGGGGCCAACGGGCCGGGGAGCTGTTTTTT. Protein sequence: CASSLDWGQRAGELFF.

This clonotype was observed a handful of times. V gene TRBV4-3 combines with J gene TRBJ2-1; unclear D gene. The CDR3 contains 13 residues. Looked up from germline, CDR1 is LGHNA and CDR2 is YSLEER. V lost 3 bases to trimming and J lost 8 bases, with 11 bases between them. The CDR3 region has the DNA TGCGCCAGCAGCCAGGGCCTACCCGATGAGCAGTTCTTC. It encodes CASSQGLPDEQFF.

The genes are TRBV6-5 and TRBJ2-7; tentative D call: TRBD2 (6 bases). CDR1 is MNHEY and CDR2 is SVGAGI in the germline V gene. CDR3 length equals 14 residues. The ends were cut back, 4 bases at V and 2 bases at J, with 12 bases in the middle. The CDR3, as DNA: TGTGCCAGCAGTTCTCCCGGGAGACCCTACGAGCAGTACGTC. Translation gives CASSSPGRPYEQYV.

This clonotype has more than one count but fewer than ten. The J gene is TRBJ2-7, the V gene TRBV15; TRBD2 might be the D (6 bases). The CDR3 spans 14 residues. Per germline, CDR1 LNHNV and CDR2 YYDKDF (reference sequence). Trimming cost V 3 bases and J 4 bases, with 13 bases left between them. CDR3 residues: CATSRGLGFYEQYV. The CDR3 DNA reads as TGTGCCACCAGCAGGGGACTGGGTTTTTACGAGCAGTACGTC.

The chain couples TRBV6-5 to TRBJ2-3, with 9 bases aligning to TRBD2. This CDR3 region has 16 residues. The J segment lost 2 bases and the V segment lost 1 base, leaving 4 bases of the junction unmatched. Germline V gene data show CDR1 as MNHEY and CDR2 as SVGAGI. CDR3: CASSYFSGGNTDTQYF. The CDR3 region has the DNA TGTGCCAGCAGTTACTTCAGCGGGGGGAACACAGATACGCAGTATTTT.

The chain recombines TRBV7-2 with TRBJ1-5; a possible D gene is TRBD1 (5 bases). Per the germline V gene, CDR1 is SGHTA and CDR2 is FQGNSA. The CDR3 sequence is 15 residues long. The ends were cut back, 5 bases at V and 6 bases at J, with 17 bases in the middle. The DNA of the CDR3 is TGTGCCAGCAGCCGAACCCGGGGGTTTGGTCAGCCCCAGCATTTT. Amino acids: CASSRTRGFGQPQHF.

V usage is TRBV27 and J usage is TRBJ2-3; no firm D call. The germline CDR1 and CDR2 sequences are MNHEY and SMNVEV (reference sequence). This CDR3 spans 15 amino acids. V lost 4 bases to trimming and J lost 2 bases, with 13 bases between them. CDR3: CASSWSGFNTDTQYF. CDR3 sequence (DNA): TGTGCCAGCAGTTGGTCCGGCTTCAACACAGATACGCAGTATTTT.

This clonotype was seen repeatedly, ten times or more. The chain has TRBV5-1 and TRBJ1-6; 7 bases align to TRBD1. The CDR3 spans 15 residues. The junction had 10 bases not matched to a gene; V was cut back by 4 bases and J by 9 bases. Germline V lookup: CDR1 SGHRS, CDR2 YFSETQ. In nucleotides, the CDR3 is TGCGCCAGCAGCAATTCGCCGGGACAGTCTTCACCCCTCCACTTT. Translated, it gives CASSNSPGQSSPLHF.

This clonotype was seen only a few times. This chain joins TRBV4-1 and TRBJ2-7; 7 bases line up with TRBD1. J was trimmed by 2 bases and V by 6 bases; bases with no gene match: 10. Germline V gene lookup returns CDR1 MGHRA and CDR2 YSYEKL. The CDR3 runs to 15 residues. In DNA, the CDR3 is TGCGCCAGCAGTTCCCGGGACAGTCGAACCTACGAGCAGTACTTC. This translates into CASSSRDSRTYEQYF.

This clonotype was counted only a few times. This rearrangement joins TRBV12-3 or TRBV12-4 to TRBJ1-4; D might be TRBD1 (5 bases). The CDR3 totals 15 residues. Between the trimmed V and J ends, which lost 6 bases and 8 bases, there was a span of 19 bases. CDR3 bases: TGTGCCAGCAGGTACCTGGGGGGATTAAAGGAAAAACTGTTTTTT. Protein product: CASRYLGGLKEKLFF.

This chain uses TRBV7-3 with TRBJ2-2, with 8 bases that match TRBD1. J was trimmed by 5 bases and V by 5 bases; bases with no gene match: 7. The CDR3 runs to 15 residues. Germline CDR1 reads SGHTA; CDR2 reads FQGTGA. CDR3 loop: CASSVGGQATGELFF. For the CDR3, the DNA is TGTGCCAGCAGCGTCGGGGGACAGGCAACCGGGGAGCTGTTTTTT.

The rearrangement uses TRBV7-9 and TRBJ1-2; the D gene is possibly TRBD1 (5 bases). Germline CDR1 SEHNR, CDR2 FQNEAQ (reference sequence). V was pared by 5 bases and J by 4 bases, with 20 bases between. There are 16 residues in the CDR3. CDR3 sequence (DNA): TGTGCCAGCAGCCCCCCTATCAGCCAGGGTGGCTATGGCTACACCTTC. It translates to CASSPPISQGGYGYTF.

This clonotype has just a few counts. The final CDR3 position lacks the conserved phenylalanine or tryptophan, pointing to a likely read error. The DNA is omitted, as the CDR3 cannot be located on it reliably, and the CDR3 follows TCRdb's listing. The CDR3: CASPGKMTRCSV. This chain joins TRBV25-1 and TRBJ1-1. The CDR3 is 12 residues long, counting both termini. Germline V gene sequence: CDR1 MGHDK, CDR2 SYGVNS.

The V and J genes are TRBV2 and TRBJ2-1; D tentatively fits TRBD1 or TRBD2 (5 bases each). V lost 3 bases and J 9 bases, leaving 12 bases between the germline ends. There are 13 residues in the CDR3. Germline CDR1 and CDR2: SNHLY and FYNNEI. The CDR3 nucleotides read TGTGCCAGCAGTGAGGCAGGGAGCACTGAGCAGTTCTTC. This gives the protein CASSEAGSTEQFF.

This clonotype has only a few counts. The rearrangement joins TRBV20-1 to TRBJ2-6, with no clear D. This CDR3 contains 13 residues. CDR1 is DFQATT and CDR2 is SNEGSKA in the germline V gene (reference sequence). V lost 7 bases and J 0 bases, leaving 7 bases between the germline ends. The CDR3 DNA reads TGCAGTGGGGTGCCCTCTGGGGCCAACGTCCTGACTTTC. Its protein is CSGVPSGANVLTF.

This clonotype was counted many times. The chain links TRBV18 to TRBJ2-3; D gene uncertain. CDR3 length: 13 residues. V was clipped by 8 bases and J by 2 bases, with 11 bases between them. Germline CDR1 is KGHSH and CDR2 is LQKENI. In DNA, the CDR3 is TGTGCCAGCAGCCCCCCGGTCACAGATACGCAGTATTTT. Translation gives CASSPPVTDTQYF.

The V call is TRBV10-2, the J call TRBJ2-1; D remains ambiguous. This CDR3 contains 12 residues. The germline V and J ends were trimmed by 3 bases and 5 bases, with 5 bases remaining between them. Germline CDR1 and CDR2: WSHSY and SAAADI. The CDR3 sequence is CASSDRHNEQFF. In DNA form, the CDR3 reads TGCGCCAGCAGTGACAGACACAATGAGCAGTTCTTC.

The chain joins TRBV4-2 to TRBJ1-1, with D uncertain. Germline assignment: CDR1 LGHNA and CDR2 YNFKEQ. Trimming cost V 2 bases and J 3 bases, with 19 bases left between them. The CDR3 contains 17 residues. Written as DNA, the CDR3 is TGTGCCAGCAGCCAAAAGGAAGTTACGTACCTCGACACTGAAGCTTTCTTT. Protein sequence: CASSQKEVTYLDTEAFF.